The T cell receptor beta chain under discussion was sequenced for a study of siplizumab effects on memory and regulatory T cells. As described, mixed lymphocyte reaction cells underwent coculture at 37°C for a duration of six to seven days. This table comes from immunoSEQ multiplex PCR, and its TCRdb copy is limited to in-frame clones, with some not included. The data contain around 7,400 clones, 35% to 45% of them singletons. Remarks on this clone: Its target is unknown.

The TCR originated in a human donor in good health; the cells came from an allogeneic mixed lymphocyte reaction. Sequencing was carried out using CFSE-low (dividing) CD8+ T cells sorted from an allogeneic mixed lymphocyte reaction.

The CDR3 DNA reads as TGCAGCGTTGCACTAGCGGATTACAATGAGCAGTTCTTC. Its protein is CSVALADYNEQFF. This chain links TRBV29-1 with TRBJ2-1, with 8 bases aligning to TRBD2. Looked up from germline, CDR1 is SQVTM and CDR2 is ANQGSEA. The CDR3 spans 13 residues. Germline trimming cut 4 bases from V and 4 bases from J; bases unmatched to any gene: 3.